This T cell receptor beta chain was documented in a study of PD-1 blockade in mismatch repair-deficient tumors. Study at large: Patients had about 13 mismatch repair-deficient cancer types and were previously treated and progressing. General study findings and limits: After pembrolizumab, tumor-resident clones rose rapidly, then generally contracted before radiologic responses.

Mismatch repair deficiency was confirmed in all patients, by PCR or immunohistochemistry. TCRs were sequenced from three patients responding to pembrolizumab. To note about this clone: Antigen: not known.

Using immunoSEQ multiplex PCR, the repertoire was profiled, and TCRdb retains in-frame clones only, with some absent. The sample lists some 120,000 clones, almost 90% occurring once. The sequenced sample was peripheral blood, obtained 70 to 73 weeks after starting pembrolizumab. This TCR came from an adult with mismatch repair-deficient cancer.

In nucleotides, the CDR3 is TGTGCCAGTAGCCACGGACTAGCAAATGAGCAGTTCTTC. Amino acids: CASSHGLANEQFF. The J gene is TRBJ2-1, the V gene TRBV19, with 8 positions matching TRBD2. V gave up 6 bases and J gave up 7 bases; unmatched junction bases: 5. The germline V gene encodes CDR1 LNHDA and CDR2 SQIVND (reference sequence). The CDR3 totals 13 residues.